A single sample is the source of the 17 T cell receptor beta chains below, sequenced in a study of PD-1 blockade in mismatch repair-deficient tumors. Data came from immunoSEQ multiplex PCR; TCRdb stores just in-frame clones and leaves some out. Of some 100,000 clones listed, 70% to 85% were seen once; the top ten hold approximately 6.8%. Sample: peripheral blood, taken less than 37 weeks after starting pembrolizumab. These receptors were collected from an adult with mismatch repair-deficient cancer.

The V call is TRBV28, the J call TRBJ1-2; possible D gene TRBD1, 6 bases. CDR3 length: 16 residues. Germline V gives CDR1 MDHEN, CDR2 SYDVKM. Between the trimmed V and J ends, which lost 7 bases and 3 bases, there was a span of 21 bases. CDR3 nucleotides: TGTGCCAGCAACAGGATGGGGGCAGCCTCCTACTATGGCTACACCTTC. Protein sequence: CASNRMGAASYYGYTF.

The chain combines TRBV11-1 with TRBJ2-7; D could derive from TRBD1 or TRBD2 (5 bases each). The CDR3 runs 17 residues. Deletions cut 1 base from V and 0 bases from J, with 16 bases between. Germline V CDR1 and CDR2: SGHAT, FQDESV (reference sequence). As DNA, the CDR3 is TGTGCCAGCAGCTTAGGGGCTTGGGGGACGGACTCCTACGAGCAGTACTTC. Its translation: CASSLGAWGTDSYEQYF. Filled out from reference TRBV11-1 and TRBJ2-7, the complete variable domain reads EAEVAQSPRYKITEKSQAVAFWCDPISGHATLYWYRQILGQGPELLVQFQDESVVDDSQLPKDRFSAERLKGVDSTLKIQPAELGDSAMYLCASSLGAWGTDSYEQYFGPGTRLTVT.

The V call is TRBV11-3, the J call TRBJ2-1; 8 bases fit TRBD2. Trimming at V came to 2 bases and at J to 0 bases, leaving 12 bases not matched to a gene. The CDR3 length is 19 residues. Germline V gene data show CDR1 as SGHNT and CDR2 as YENEEA. Written as DNA, the CDR3 is TGTGCCAGCAGCTTACGGCGAGGACTAGCCGTAAACTCCTACAATGAGCAGTTCTTC. It yields the protein CASSLRRGLAVNSYNEQFF.

V gene TRBV25-1 combines with J gene TRBJ2-3; TRBD2 might be the D (6 bases). CDR3 length: 13 residues. V lost 5 bases and J lost 4, with 10 bases in between. Germline V gives CDR1 MGHDK, CDR2 SYGVNS. In DNA form, the CDR3 reads TGTGCCAGCAGTCCGGGACTCTCAGATACGCAGTATTTT. This codes for CASSPGLSDTQYF.

The chain carries TRBV11-2 and TRBJ2-2; the D is unclear. The CDR3 is 13 residues long. Germline values: CDR1 SGHAT, CDR2 FQNNGV. Trimming left V 3 bases short and J 5 bases short, with 7 bases between. The CDR3 DNA is TGTGCCAGCAGCTTTCTGAATACCGGGGAGCTGTTTTTT. Protein product: CASSFLNTGELFF.

The CDR3 DNA reads TGTGCCAGCAGCAGGAGACAGGGAAATGGCTACACCTTC. Protein sequence: CASSRRQGNGYTF. V is TRBV5-6 and J is TRBJ1-2, with 7 bases matching TRBD1. The CDR3 loop spans 13 amino acids. With V trimmed by 4 bases and J by 6 bases, 6 bases remained unmatched. Germline CDR1 and CDR2: SGHDT and YYEEEE.

The chain uses TRBV19 and TRBJ1-2, with a possible D match to TRBD1 (5 bases). The CDR3 has 14 residues. V was trimmed by 10 bases and J by 1 base, leaving 16 bases between them. CDR1 LNHDA and CDR2 SQIVND come from the germline V gene (reference sequence). CDR3 protein: CATTQGSNNYGYTF. The CDR3, as DNA: TGTGCCACCACCCAGGGATCGAATAACTATGGCTACACCTTC.

V usage is TRBV10-3 and J usage is TRBJ2-7; 7 bases line up with TRBD1. CDR1 ENHRY and CDR2 SYGVKD come from the germline V gene. The CDR3 covers 14 residues. Trimming took 6 bases from V and 0 from J; bases not matched to a gene: 5. The CDR3 is CAIRSDRSSYEQYF. The CDR3 nucleotides are TGTGCCATCAGGTCGGACAGGTCCTCCTACGAGCAGTACTTC.

This chain links TRBV7-8 with TRBJ2-6, with D hard to call. Germline V CDR1 and CDR2: SGHVS, FQNEAQ. V was cut by 7 bases and J by 4 bases, with 11 bases left in between. The CDR3 covers 14 residues. The CDR3 DNA reads TGTGCCAGCATCGTAGGGCCCGGGGCCAACGTCCTGACTTTC. Amino acid sequence: CASIVGPGANVLTF.

The genes are TRBV19 and TRBJ1-5; a weak D match, TRBD1 (5 bases). From germline, CDR1 is LNHDA and CDR2 SQIVND (reference sequence). This CDR3 has 15 residues. The V and J ends lost 10 bases and 4 bases respectively, with 20 bases between them. The CDR3 sequence: CATGKEGISNQPQHF. CDR3 nucleotides: TGTGCCACAGGTAAAGAGGGGATAAGTAATCAGCCCCAGCATTTT.

V is TRBV16 and J is TRBJ2-2, with D maybe TRBD2 (5 bases). Germline V gene data show CDR1 as KGHSY and CDR2 as FQNENV. V was trimmed by 4 bases and J by 0 bases, leaving 9 bases between them. This CDR3 contains 15 residues. CDR3 amino acids: CASSRLNANTGELFF. The CDR3 DNA reads as TGTGCCAGCAGCCGACTAAACGCGAACACCGGGGAGCTGTTTTTT.

The J gene is TRBJ2-2, the V gene TRBV5-4; 10 bases align to TRBD2. The CDR3 covers 16 residues. The junction had 5 bases not matched to a gene; V was cut back by 4 bases and J by 2 bases. CDR1 SGHNT and CDR2 YYREEE come from the germline V gene (reference sequence). Written as DNA, the CDR3 is TGTGCCAGCAGCCAAGCGGGAGGGTCAAACACCGGGGAGCTGTTTTTT. This translates into CASSQAGGSNTGELFF.

This chain connects TRBV4-1 to TRBJ2-1; TRBD1 matches 7 bases. The CDR3 has 12 residues. Per germline, CDR1 MGHRA and CDR2 YSYEKL. V lost 5 bases to trimming and J lost 8 bases; unmatched junction nucleotides: 3. The CDR3 region is CASSETGDEQFF. The CDR3 DNA follows: TGCGCCAGCAGCGAAACAGGGGATGAGCAGTTCTTC.

This sequence joins TRBV5-8 and TRBJ2-1, with 9 bases lining up with TRBD1. This CDR3 spans 13 amino acids. Germline values: CDR1 SGHTS, CDR2 YDEGEE. V gave up 4 bases and J gave up 10 bases; unmatched junction bases: 6. The chain's CDR3 is CASSRDRVREQFF. Here the CDR3 DNA reads TGTGCCAGCAGCCGGGACAGGGTAAGGGAGCAGTTCTTC.

This clone was detected only once. The genes are TRBV27 and TRBJ2-1, with TRBD2 identical over 11 bases. CDR3 size: 14 residues. Losses at the gene ends were 6 bases for V and 7 bases for J; bases not matched to a gene: 5. Germline assignment: CDR1 MNHEY and CDR2 SMNVEV (reference sequence). In DNA, the CDR3 is TGTGCCAGCAGATCTGGGACTAGCGGAAATGAGCAGTTCTTC. Translating it yields CASRSGTSGNEQFF.

V gene TRBV13 combines with J gene TRBJ2-7, with 9 positions matching TRBD2. Germline CDR1 PRHDT, CDR2 FYEKMQ (reference sequence). The CDR3 runs to 15 residues. Trimming removed 3 bases from V and 6 bases from J; junction bases left unmatched: 9. The CDR3 is CASSFIAGVDGEQYF. The CDR3 DNA follows: TGTGCCAGCAGCTTTATAGCGGGAGTGGATGGCGAGCAGTACTTC.

For this clone: Other DNA sequences in this specimen translate into the identical CDR3. The genes are TRBV7-9 and TRBJ2-5, with D unclear. Germline CDR1 SEHNR, CDR2 FQNEAQ (reference sequence). CDR3 size: 11 residues. Trimming removed 5 bases from V and 5 bases from J, with 6 bases in between. CDR3 nucleotide sequence: TGTGCCAGCAGCCTTTCGGAGACCCAGTACTTC. Its protein is CASSLSETQYF.